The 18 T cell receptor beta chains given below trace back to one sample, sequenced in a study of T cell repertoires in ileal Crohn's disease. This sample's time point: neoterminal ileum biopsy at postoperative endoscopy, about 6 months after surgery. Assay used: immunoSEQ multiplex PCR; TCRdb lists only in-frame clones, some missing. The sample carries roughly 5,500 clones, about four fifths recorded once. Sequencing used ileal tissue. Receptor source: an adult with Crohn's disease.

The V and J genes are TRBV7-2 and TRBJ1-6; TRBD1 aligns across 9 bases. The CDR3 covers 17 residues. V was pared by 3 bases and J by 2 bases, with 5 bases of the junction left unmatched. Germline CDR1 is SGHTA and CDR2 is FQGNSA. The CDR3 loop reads CASSFGQGITYNSPLHF. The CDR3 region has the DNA TGTGCCAGCAGCTTTGGACAGGGGATAACCTATAATTCACCCCTCCACTTT.

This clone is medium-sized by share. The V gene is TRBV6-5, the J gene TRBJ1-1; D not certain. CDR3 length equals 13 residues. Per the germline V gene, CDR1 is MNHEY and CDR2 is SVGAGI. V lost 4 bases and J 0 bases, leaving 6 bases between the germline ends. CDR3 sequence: CASSWWMNTEAFF. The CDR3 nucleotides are TGTGCCAGCAGTTGGTGGATGAACACTGAAGCTTTCTTT.

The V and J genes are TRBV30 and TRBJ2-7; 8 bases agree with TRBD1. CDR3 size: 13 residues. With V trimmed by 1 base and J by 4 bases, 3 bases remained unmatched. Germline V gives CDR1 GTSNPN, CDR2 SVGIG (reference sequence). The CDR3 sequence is CAWSGDRMYEQYF. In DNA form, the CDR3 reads TGTGCCTGGAGTGGGGACAGGATGTACGAGCAGTACTTC. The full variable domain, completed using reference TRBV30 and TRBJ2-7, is SQTIHQWPATLVQPVGSPLSLECTVEGTSNPNLYWYRQAAGRGLQLLFYSVGIGQISSEVPQNLSASRPQDRQFILSSKKLLLSDSGFYLCAWSGDRMYEQYFGPGTRLTVT.

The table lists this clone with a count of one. In DNA, the CDR3 is TGTGCCAGCAGCGAGCCGCGGCACAGATCTAACTATGGCTACACCTTC. It encodes CASSEPRHRSNYGYTF. The chain employs TRBV9 and TRBJ1-2; D is undetermined. The CDR3 covers 16 residues. The V gene's germline CDR1 is SGDLS and CDR2 YYNGEE. V lost 3 bases, J lost 0 bases, and 15 bases lay in between. Filled out from reference TRBV9 and TRBJ1-2, the complete variable domain reads DSGVTQTPKHLITATGQRVTLRCSPRSGDLSVYWYQQSLDQGLQFLIQYYNGEERAKGNILERFSAQQFPDLHSELNLSSLELGDSALYFCASSEPRHRSNYGYTFGSGTRLTVV.

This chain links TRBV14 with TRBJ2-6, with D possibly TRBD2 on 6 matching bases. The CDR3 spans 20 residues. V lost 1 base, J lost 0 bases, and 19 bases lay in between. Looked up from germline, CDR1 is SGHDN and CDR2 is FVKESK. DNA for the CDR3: TGTGCCAGCAGCCAAGTCTTGGGGCTGGGGGGAGACTCTGGGGCCAACGTCCTGACTTTC. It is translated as CASSQVLGLGGDSGANVLTF.

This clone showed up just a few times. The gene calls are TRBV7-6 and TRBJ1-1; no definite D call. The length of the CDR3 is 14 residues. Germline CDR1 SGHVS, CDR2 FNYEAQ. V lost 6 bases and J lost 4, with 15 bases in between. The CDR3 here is CASSRVLGVTEAFF. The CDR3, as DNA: TGTGCCAGCAGTCGCGTTCTTGGGGTCACTGAAGCTTTCTTT. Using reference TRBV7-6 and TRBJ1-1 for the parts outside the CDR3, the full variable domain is GAGVSQSPRYKVTKRGQDVALRCDPISGHVSLYWYRQALGQGPEFLTYFNYEAQQDKSGLPNDRFSAERPEGSISTLTIQRTEQRDSAMYRCASSRVLGVTEAFFGQGTRLTVV.

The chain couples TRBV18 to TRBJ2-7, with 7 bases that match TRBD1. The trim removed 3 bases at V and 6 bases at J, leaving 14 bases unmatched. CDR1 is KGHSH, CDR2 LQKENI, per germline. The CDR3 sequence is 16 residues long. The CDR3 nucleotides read TGTGCCAGCTCACCTAATACAGGGGTAAGGCTTATCGAGCAGTACTTC. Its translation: CASSPNTGVRLIEQYF.

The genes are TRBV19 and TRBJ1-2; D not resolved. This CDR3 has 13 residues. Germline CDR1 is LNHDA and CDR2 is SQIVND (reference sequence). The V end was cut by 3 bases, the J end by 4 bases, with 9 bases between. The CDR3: CASSISRLYGYTF. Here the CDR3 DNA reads TGTGCCAGTAGTATTTCCAGGCTCTATGGCTACACCTTC.

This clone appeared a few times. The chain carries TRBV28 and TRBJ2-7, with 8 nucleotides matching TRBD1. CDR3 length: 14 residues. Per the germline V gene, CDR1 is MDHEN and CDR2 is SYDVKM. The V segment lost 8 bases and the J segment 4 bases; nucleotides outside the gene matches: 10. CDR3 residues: CASEDRVKGYEQYF. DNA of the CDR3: TGTGCCAGCGAGGACAGGGTAAAGGGGTACGAGCAGTACTTC.

The CDR3 DNA reads TGTGCCAGCAGCCGGACTAGCGGGGCGGACGGGGAGCTGTTTTTT. Its protein product is CASSRTSGADGELFF. The chain recombines TRBV7-3 with TRBJ2-2, with 12 positions matching TRBD2. The CDR3 length is 15 residues. Germline V gives CDR1 SGHTA, CDR2 FQGTGA. V shed 5 bases, J shed 7 bases, and the junction held 5 bases outside the gene matches.

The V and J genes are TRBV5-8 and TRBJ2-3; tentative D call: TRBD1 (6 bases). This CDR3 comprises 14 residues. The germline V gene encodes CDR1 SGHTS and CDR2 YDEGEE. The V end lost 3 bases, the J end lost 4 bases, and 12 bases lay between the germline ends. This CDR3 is CASSSKQGADTQYF. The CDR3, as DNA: TGTGCCAGCAGCTCTAAACAGGGTGCAGATACGCAGTATTTT.

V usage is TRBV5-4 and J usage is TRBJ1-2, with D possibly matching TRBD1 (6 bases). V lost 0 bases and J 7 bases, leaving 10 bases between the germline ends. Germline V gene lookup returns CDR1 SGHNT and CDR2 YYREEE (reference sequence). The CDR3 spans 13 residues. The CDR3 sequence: CASSLETGSGYTF. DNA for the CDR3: TGTGCCAGCAGCTTGGAAACAGGGAGTGGCTACACCTTC.

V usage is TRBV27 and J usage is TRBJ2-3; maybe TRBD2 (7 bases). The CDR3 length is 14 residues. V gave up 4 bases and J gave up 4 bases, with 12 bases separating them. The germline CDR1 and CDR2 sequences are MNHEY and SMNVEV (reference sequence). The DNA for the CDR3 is TGTGCCAGCAGTTCGAGGGGGGGTTCAGATACGCAGTATTTT. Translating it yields CASSSRGGSDTQYF.

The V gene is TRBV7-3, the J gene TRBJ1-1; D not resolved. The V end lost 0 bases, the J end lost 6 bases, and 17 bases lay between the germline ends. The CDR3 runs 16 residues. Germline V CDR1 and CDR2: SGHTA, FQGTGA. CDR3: CASSLTPGEGGPEAFF. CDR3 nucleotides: TGTGCCAGCAGCTTAACCCCCGGGGAGGGAGGCCCTGAAGCTTTCTTT.

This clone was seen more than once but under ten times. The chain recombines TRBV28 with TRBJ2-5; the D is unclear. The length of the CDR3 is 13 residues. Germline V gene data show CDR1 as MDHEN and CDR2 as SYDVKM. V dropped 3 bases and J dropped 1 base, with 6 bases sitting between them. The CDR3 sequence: CASSFFSQETQYF. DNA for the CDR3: TGTGCCAGCAGTTTCTTCAGCCAAGAGACCCAGTACTTC.

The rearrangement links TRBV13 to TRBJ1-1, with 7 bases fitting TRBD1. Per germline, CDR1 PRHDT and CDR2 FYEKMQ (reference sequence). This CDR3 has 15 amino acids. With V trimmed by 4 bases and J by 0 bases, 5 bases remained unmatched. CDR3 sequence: CASSSRGDLNTEAFF. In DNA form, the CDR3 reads TGTGCCAGCAGCTCCAGGGGGGATCTGAACACTGAAGCTTTCTTT.

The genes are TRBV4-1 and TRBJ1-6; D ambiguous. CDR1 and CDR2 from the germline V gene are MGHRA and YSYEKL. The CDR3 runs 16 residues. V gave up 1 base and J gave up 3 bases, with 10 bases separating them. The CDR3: CASSQVPTRYNSPLHF. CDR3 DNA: TGCGCCAGCAGCCAAGTCCCGACCCGCTATAATTCACCCCTCCACTTT.

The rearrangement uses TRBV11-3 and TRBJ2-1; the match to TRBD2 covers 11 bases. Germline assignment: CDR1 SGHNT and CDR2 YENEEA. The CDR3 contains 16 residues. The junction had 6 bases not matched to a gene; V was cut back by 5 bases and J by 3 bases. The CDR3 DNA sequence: TGTGCCAGCAGCCTAATGGGGACTAGCGGCTACAATGAGCAGTTCTTC. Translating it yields CASSLMGTSGYNEQFF.